The sequence of this T cell receptor (beta chain) was determined in a study of Graves' ophthalmopathy and Graves' hyperthyroidism. The PBMCs were taken from under 12 ml of fresh peripheral blood. Amplified TCR beta CDR3 regions were obtained using RNA transcripts as template. HTBI primers primed a first-round RT-PCR, and a second-round multiplex PCR followed. One entry per CDR3 protein, called by TCRdb with MiXCR from the multiplex PCR reads. Here the sample spans about 620,000 distinct CDR3 sequences, 20% to 25% being singletons. This clonotype is a singleton in its sample. A much larger clone is a single base away; this may be a read error. Germline CDR1 SGDLS, CDR2 YYNGEE. V lost 3 bases to trimming and J lost 2 bases; unmatched junction nucleotides: 9. The length of the CDR3 is 16 residues.

This rearrangement joins TRBV9 to TRBJ2-7; 9 bases fit TRBD2. Specimen: peripheral blood. The receptor was derived from a woman aged 18-29 years with stable Graves' hyperthyroidism. Some clones in this sample may be carry-over from other donors' samples. The CDR3 DNA reads TGTGCCAGCAGCGCCCATAGCGGGGGACCAACCTACGAGCAGTACTTC. Translation gives CASSAHSGGPTYEQYF.